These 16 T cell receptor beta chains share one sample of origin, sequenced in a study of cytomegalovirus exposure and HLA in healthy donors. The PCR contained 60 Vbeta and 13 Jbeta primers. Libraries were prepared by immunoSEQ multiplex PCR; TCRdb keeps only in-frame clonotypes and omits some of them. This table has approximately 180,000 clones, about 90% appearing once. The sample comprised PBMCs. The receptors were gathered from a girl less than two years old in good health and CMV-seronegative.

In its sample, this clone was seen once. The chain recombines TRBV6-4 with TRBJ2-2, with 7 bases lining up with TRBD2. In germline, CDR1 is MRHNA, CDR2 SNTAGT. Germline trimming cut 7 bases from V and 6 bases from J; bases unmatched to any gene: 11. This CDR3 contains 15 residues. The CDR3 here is CASIMRRELAGELFF. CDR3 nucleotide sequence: TGTGCCAGCATTATGAGGCGGGAGCTGGCCGGGGAGCTGTTTTTT.

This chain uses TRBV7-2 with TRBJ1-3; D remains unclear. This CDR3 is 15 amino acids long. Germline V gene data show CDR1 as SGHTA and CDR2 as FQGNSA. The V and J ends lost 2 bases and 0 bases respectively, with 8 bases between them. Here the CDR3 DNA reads TGTGCCAGCAGCTTACGTCTCCCCTCTGGAAACACCATATATTTT. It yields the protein CASSLRLPSGNTIYF.

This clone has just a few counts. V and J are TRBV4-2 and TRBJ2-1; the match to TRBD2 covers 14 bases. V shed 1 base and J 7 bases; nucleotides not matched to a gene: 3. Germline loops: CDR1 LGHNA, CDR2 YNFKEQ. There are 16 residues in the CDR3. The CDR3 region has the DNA TGTGCCAGCAGCCAAGCGGGACTAGCGGGGGAAAATGAGCAGTTCTTC. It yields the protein CASSQAGLAGENEQFF.

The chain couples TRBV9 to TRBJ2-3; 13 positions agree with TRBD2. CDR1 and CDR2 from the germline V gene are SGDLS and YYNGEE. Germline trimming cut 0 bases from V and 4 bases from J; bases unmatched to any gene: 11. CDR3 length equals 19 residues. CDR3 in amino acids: CASSVAKGTSGKVADTQYF. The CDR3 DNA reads TGTGCCAGCAGCGTAGCTAAAGGGACTAGCGGGAAGGTGGCAGATACGCAGTATTTT.

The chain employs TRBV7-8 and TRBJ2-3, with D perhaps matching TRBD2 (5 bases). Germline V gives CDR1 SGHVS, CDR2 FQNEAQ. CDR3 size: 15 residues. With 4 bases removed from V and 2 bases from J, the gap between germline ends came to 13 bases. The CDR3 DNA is TGTGCCAGCAGCTCTCGAGCGGATTACACAGATACGCAGTATTTT. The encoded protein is CASSSRADYTDTQYF.

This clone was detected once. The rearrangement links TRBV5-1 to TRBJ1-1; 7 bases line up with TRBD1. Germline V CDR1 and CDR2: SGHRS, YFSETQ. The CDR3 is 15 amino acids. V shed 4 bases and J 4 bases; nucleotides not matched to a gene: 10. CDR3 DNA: TGCGCCAGCAGCCCGACAGGGCCAGGGGTCACTGAAGCTTTCTTT. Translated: CASSPTGPGVTEAFF.

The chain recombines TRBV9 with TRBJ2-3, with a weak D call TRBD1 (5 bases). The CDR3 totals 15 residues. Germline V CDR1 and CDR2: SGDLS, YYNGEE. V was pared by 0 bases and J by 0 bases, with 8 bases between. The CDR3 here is CASSVEGDSTDTQYF. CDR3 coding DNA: TGTGCCAGCAGCGTAGAAGGGGATAGCACAGATACGCAGTATTTT.

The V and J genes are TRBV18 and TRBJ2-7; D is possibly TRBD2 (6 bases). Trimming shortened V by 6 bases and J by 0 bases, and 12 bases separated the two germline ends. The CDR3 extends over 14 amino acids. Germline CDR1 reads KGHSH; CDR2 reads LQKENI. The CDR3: CASSPSGGSYEQYF. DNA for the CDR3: TGTGCCAGCTCCCCTTCCGGGGGCTCCTACGAGCAGTACTTC.

The CDR3 nucleotides read TGCGCCAGCAGCCGGCAGGGGGTTGACTATGGCTACACCTTC. Translated, it gives CASSRQGVDYGYTF. This chain joins TRBV5-1 and TRBJ1-2; 7 bases are a match to TRBD1. Germline V gene data show CDR1 as SGHRS and CDR2 as YFSETQ. Trimming cost V 4 bases and J 3 bases; bases outside gene matches: 6. The CDR3 totals 14 residues.

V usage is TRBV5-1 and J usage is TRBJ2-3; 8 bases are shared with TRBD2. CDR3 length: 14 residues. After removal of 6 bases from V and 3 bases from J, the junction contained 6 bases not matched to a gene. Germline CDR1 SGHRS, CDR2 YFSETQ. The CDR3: CASNGLAGTDTQYF. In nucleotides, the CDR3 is TGCGCCAGCAATGGACTAGCCGGGACAGATACGCAGTATTTT.

The CDR3 DNA reads TGTGCCAGCAGTTTTAGGCAGGGAGGGGGGAACATTCAGTACTTC. It codes for CASSFRQGGGNIQYF. The rearrangement joins TRBV27 to TRBJ2-4; TRBD2 might be the D (7 bases). The germline CDR1 and CDR2 sequences are MNHEY and SMNVEV (reference sequence). The ends were cut back, 3 bases at V and 7 bases at J, with 16 bases in the middle. This CDR3 is 15 amino acids long.

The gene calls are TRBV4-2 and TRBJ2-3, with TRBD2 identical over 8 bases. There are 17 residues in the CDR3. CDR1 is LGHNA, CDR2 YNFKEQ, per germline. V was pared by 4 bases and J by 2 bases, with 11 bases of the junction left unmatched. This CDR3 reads CASSLLMGSGTTDTQYF. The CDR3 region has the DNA TGTGCCAGCAGCCTTCTTATGGGTAGCGGGACCACAGATACGCAGTATTTT.

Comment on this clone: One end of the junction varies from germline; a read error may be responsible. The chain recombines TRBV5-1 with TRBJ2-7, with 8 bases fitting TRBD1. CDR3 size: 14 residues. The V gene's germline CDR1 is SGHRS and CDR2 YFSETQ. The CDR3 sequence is CASSYGQGQYGQYF. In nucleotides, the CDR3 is TGCGCCAGCAGCTATGGACAGGGCCAGTACGGGCAGTACTTC.

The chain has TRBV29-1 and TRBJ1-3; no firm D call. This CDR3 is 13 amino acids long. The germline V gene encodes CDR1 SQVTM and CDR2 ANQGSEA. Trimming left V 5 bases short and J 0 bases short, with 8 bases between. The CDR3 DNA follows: TGCAGCGTTAACAGCAACTCTGGAAACACCATATATTTT. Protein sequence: CSVNSNSGNTIYF.

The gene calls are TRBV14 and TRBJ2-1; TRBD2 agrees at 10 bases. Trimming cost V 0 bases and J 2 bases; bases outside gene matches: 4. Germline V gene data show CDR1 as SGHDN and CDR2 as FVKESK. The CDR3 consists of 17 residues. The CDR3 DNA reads TGTGCCAGCAGCCAAGATCGACTAGCGGGTACCTACAATGAGCAGTTCTTC. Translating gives CASSQDRLAGTYNEQFF. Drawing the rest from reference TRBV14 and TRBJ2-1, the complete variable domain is EAGVTQFPSHSVIEKGQTVTLRCDPISGHDNLYWYRRVMGKEIKFLLHFVKESKQDESGMPNNRFLAERTGGTYSTLKVQPAELEDSGVYFCASSQDRLAGTYNEQFFGPGTRLTVL.

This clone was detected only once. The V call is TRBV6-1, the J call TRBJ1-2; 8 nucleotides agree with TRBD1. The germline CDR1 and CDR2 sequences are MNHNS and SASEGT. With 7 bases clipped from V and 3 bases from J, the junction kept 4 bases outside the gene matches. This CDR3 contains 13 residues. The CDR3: CASTPQGDYGYTF. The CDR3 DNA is TGTGCCAGCACCCCACAGGGGGACTATGGCTACACCTTC.